This T cell receptor beta chain was sequenced in a study of blood T cell repertoires in COVID-19. The ends were cut back, 6 bases at V and 3 bases at J, with 9 bases in the middle. Germline V gene sequence: CDR1 MDHEN, CDR2 SYDVKM. The CDR3 covers 12 residues. The table came from immunoSEQ multiplex PCR; TCRdb's copy has only in-frame clones and leaves some out. The top ten hold 1.9% of the sample, which has around 300,000 clones, around nine tenths seen once. Sample: PBMCs or T cells enriched from blood (not recorded which). The receptor's source is a woman aged 60-75 years who had recovered from COVID-19. The V call is TRBV28, the J call TRBJ2-7; D might be TRBD1 (6 bases). The CDR3 reads CASRVGGYEQYF. The DNA of the CDR3 is TGTGCCAGCAGGGTAGGGGGCTACGAGCAGTACTTC.